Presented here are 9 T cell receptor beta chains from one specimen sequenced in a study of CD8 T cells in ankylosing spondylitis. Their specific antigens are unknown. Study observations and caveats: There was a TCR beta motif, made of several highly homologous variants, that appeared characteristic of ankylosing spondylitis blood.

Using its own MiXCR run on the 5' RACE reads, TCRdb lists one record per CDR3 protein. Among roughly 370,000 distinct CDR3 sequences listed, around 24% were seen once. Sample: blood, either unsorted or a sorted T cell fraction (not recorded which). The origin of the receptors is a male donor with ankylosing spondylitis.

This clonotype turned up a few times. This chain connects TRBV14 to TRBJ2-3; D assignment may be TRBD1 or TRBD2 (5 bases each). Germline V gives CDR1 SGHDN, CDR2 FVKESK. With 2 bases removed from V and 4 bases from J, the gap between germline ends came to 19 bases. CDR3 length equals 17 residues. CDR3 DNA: TGTGCCAGCAGCCAACCCGGTGGGGGTCGTAGGGCAGATACGCAGTATTTT. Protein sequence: CASSQPGGGRRADTQYF.

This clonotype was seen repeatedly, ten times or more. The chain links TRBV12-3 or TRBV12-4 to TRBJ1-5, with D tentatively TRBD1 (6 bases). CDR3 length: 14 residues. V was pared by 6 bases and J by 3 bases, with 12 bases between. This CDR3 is CASSHRVDNQPQHF. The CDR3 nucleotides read TGTGCCAGCAGCCACAGGGTTGACAATCAGCCCCAGCATTTT.

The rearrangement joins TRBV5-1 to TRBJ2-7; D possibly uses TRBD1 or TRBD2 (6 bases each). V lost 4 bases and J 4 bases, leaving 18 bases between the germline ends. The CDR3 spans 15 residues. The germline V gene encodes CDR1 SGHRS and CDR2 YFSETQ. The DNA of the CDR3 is TGCGCCAGCAGCGTCTTGGTGGGGGGCGGGTACGAGCAGTACTTC. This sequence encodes CASSVLVGGGYEQYF.

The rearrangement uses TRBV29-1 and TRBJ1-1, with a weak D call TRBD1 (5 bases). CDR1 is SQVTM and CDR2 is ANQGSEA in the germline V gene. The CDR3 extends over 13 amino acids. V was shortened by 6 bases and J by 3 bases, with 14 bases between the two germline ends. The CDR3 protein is CSVPGQGDTEAFF. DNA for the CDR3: TGCAGCGTCCCCGGGCAGGGTGACACTGAAGCTTTCTTT.

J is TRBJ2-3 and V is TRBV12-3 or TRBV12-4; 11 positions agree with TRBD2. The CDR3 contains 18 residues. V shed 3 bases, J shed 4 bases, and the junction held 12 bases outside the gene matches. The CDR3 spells CASSFLQGTSGGADTQYF. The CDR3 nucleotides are TGTGCCAGCAGTTTCCTCCAAGGGACTAGCGGCGGGGCAGATACGCAGTATTTT.

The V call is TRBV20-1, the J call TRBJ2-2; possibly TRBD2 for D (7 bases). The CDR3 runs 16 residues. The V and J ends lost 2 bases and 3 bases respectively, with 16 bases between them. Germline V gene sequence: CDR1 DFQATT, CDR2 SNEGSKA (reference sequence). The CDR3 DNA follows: TGCAGTGCTAGACTTACAGGGAGGGTCGACACCGGGGAGCTGTTTTTT. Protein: CSARLTGRVDTGELFF.

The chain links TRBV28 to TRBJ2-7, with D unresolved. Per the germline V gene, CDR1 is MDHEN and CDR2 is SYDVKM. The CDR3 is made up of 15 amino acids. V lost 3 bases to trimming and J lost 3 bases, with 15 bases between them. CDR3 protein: CASSFGRSPLYEQYF. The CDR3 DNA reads TGTGCCAGCAGTTTCGGGCGGAGCCCACTCTACGAGCAGTACTTC.

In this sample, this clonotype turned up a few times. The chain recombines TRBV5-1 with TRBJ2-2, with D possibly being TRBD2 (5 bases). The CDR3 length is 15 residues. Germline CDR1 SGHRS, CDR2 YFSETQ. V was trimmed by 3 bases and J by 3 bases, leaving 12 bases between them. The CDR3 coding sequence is TGCGCCAGCAGCTCTCAAACCGGGGACACCGGGGAGCTGTTTTTT. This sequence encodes CASSSQTGDTGELFF.

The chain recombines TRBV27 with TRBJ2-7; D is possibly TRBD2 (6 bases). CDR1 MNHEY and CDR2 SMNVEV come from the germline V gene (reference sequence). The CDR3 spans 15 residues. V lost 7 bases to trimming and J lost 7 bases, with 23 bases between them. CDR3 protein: CASKKEPGLPLEQYF. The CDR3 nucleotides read TGTGCCAGCAAAAAAGAACCGGGACTGCCTTTGGAGCAGTACTTC.